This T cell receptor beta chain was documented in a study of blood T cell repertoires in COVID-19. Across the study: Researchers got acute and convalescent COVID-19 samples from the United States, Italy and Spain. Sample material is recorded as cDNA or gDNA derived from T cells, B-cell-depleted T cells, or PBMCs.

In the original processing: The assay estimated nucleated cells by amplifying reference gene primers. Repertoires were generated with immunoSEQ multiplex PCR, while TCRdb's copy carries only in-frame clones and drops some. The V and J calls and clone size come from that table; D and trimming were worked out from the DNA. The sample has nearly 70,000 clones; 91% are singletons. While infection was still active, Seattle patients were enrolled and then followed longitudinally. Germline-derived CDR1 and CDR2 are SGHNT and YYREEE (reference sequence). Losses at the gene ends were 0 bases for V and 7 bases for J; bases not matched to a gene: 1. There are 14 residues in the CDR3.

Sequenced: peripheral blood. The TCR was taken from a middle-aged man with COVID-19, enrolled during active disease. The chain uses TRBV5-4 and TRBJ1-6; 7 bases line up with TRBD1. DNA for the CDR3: TGTGCCAGCAGCTTGGGAGGGGGCAATTCACCCCTCCACTTT. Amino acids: CASSLGGGNSPLHF.